The 20 T cell receptor beta chains presented below share a single source sample, sequenced in a study of shared T cell receptors in the human thymus (dated by TCRdb to the early 2020s). The library came from the immunoSEQ multiplex PCR assay. TCRdb took over this immuneACCESS table, retaining in-frame rearrangements with V and J assigned. Such tables are incomplete; in checked studies, under half of the missing clones stem from an unresolved V gene, and the remainder is unexplained. For this sample there are about 400,000 clones; roughly 94% appear just once. About 0.02% of the sample rests with the top ten. Sequencing was done on a sample of thymocytes. These receptors all stem from a human donor.

V and J are TRBV29-1 and TRBJ2-3; 8 nucleotides agree with TRBD1. Germline trimming cut 4 bases from V and 4 bases from J; bases unmatched to any gene: 7. This CDR3 is 14 amino acids long. The germline V gene has CDR1 SQVTM and CDR2 ANQGSEA. The CDR3 region has the DNA TGCAGCGTTGCCGGACAGGGCTCAGCAGATACGCAGTATTTT. Translation: CSVAGQGSADTQYF.

This rearrangement joins TRBV5-5 to TRBJ2-7; TRBD1 might be the D (6 bases). V was clipped by 3 bases and J by 0 bases, with 16 bases between them. The CDR3 sequence is 16 residues long. Looked up from germline, CDR1 is SGHKS and CDR2 is YYEKEE (reference sequence). DNA for the CDR3: TGTGCCAGCAGCTGGGGCCAGGGGATCCTCTCCTACGAGCAGTACTTC. Translated, it gives CASSWGQGILSYEQYF.

The chain has TRBV28 and TRBJ1-2, with 7 bases that match TRBD1. The CDR3 covers 16 residues. The germline V gene encodes CDR1 MDHEN and CDR2 SYDVKM. The J segment lost 0 bases and the V segment lost 3 bases, leaving 7 bases of the junction unmatched. CDR3 nucleotide sequence: TGTGCCAGCAGTTTGAGACAGGGAGATACTAACTATGGCTACACCTTC. It specifies CASSLRQGDTNYGYTF.

The chain uses TRBV10-2 and TRBJ1-5, with a tentative D call TRBD1 (5 bases). From germline, CDR1 is WSHSY and CDR2 SAAADI. The CDR3 totals 16 residues. V lost 3 bases, J lost 0 bases, and 12 bases lay in between. Here the CDR3 DNA reads TGCGCCAGCAGTGACCCGGGACGGTATAGCAATCAGCCCCAGCATTTT. It yields the protein CASSDPGRYSNQPQHF.

The chain recombines TRBV27 with TRBJ2-5; D possibly corresponds to TRBD1 (5 bases). The CDR3 has 16 amino acids. V was cut by 3 bases and J by 2 bases, with 16 bases left in between. Germline V gene lookup returns CDR1 MNHEY and CDR2 SMNVEV (reference sequence). The CDR3 DNA reads TGTGCCAGCAGTTTTACAGGCCAGACCCTACAAGAGACCCAGTACTTC. It translates to CASSFTGQTLQETQYF.

The chain recombines TRBV15 with TRBJ2-7; TRBD2 might be the D (5 bases). V lost 1 base and J lost 4, with 11 bases in between. The CDR3 covers 14 residues. In germline, CDR1 is LNHNV, CDR2 YYDKDF (reference sequence). CDR3 nucleotides: TGTGCCACCAGCAGAGGCGCACTAGGATACGAGCAGTACTTC. Its translation is CATSRGALGYEQYF.

V gene TRBV5-5 combines with J gene TRBJ2-1; TRBD2 agrees at 10 bases. The germline CDR1 and CDR2 sequences are SGHKS and YYEKEE (reference sequence). The ends lost 7 bases at V and 3 bases at J; junction bases unmatched: 19. The length of the CDR3 is 19 residues. Here the CDR3 reads CASPPNWSGRALDYNEQFF. The CDR3 DNA follows: TGTGCCAGCCCCCCAAATTGGAGCGGGAGGGCCCTCGACTACAATGAGCAGTTCTTC.

The rearrangement joins TRBV7-6 to TRBJ2-5; TRBD2 matches 8 bases. Trimming at V came to 0 bases and at J to 3 bases, leaving 6 bases not matched to a gene. The CDR3 is 16 amino acids. The germline CDR1 and CDR2 sequences are SGHVS and FNYEAQ. The chain's CDR3 is CASSLADGGVKETQYF. The CDR3 bases are TGTGCCAGCAGCTTAGCGGACGGGGGGGTGAAAGAGACCCAGTACTTC.

V is TRBV28 and J is TRBJ2-3; 8 bases align to TRBD1. CDR3 length: 18 residues. J lost 0 bases, V lost 3 bases, and 11 bases had no gene match. In germline, CDR1 is MDHEN, CDR2 SYDVKM. The CDR3 region is CASSLDREAGTSTDTQYF. Written as DNA, the CDR3 is TGTGCCAGCAGTTTGGACAGGGAAGCGGGTACTAGCACAGATACGCAGTATTTT.

The chain joins TRBV6-6 to TRBJ2-7; TRBD1 agrees at 7 bases. CDR1 is MNHNY, CDR2 SVGAGI, per germline (reference sequence). Trimming cost V 0 bases and J 4 bases; bases outside gene matches: 6. This CDR3 has 15 amino acids. The CDR3 protein is CASSYSGTAIYEQYF. CDR3 DNA sequence: TGTGCCAGCAGTTACTCGGGGACAGCTATTTACGAGCAGTACTTC.

The chain carries TRBV7-9 and TRBJ1-2, with D unresolved. Trimming removed 0 bases at V and 4 bases at J, with 15 bases between. CDR3 length equals 16 residues. Looked up from germline, CDR1 is SEHNR and CDR2 is FQNEAQ (reference sequence). DNA of the CDR3: TGTGCCAGCAGCTTAGCTTCCGCGGGTCTCGGCTATGGCTACACCTTC. Protein sequence: CASSLASAGLGYGYTF. Filled out from reference TRBV7-9 and TRBJ1-2, the complete variable domain reads DTGVSQNPRHKITKRGQNVTFRCDPISEHNRLYWYRQTLGQGPEFLTYFQNEAQLEKSRLLSDRFSAERPKGSFSTLEIQRTEQGDSAMYLCASSLASAGLGYGYTFGSGTRLTVV.

As DNA, the CDR3 is TGTGCCAGCTCACCAGGGCCGGCCTTGATTAGGACTGAAGCTTTCTTT. Protein product: CASSPGPALIRTEAFF. This sequence joins TRBV18 and TRBJ1-1; D is ambiguous. Germline V gene data show CDR1 as KGHSH and CDR2 as LQKENI. The CDR3 is 16 amino acids. The germline V and J ends were trimmed by 2 bases and 5 bases, with 18 bases remaining between them.

The chain has TRBV30 and TRBJ2-7; a possible D gene is TRBD2 (6 bases). The CDR3 is 15 amino acids. V was shortened by 3 bases and J by 6 bases, with 21 bases between the two germline ends. Germline CDR1 and CDR2: GTSNPN and SVGIG (reference sequence). Here the CDR3 reads CAWSHELAAAPEQYF. Written as DNA, the CDR3 is TGTGCCTGGAGCCATGAGTTAGCGGCCGCCCCCGAGCAGTACTTC.

The chain couples TRBV27 to TRBJ1-2, with 7 bases aligning to TRBD1. The CDR3 covers 13 residues. V dropped 8 bases and J dropped 5; count of bases not matched to a gene: 8. Germline-derived CDR1 and CDR2 are MNHEY and SMNVEV (reference sequence). As DNA, the CDR3 is TGTGCCAGCGGTAACAGGGGAATATATGGCTACACCTTC. Its protein is CASGNRGIYGYTF.

V is TRBV5-1 and J is TRBJ2-5, with 7 bases that match TRBD2. CDR1 is SGHRS and CDR2 is YFSETQ in the germline V gene. The CDR3 has 13 amino acids. The V and J ends lost 2 bases and 5 bases, in that order; junction bases with no gene match: 3. This CDR3 is CASSFKAGETQYF. In DNA, the CDR3 is TGCGCCAGCAGCTTTAAAGCGGGGGAGACCCAGTACTTC. Together with reference TRBV5-1 and TRBJ2-5, the CDR3 gives the full variable domain: KAGVTQTPRYLIKTRGQQVTLSCSPISGHRSVSWYQQTPGQGLQFLFEYFSETQRNKGNFPGRFSGRQFSNSRSEMNVSTLELGDSALYLCASSFKAGETQYFGPGTRLLVL.

The chain is built from TRBV30 and TRBJ2-2; D ambiguous. The V and J ends lost 5 bases and 4 bases respectively, with 17 bases between them. Per the germline V gene, CDR1 is GTSNPN and CDR2 is SVGIG (reference sequence). This CDR3 comprises 15 residues. DNA for the CDR3: TGTGCCTGGGCGCCCGCCACCCCTGCCACCGGGGAGCTGTTTTTT. It is translated as CAWAPATPATGELFF.

The chain uses TRBV2 and TRBJ2-7; D is unresolved. V was trimmed by 5 bases and J by 1 base, leaving 9 bases between them. This CDR3 spans 13 amino acids. Germline V gene sequence: CDR1 SNHLY, CDR2 FYNNEI. The CDR3 DNA is TGTGCCAGCAGTCCTACCCGTTCCTACGAGCAGTACTTC. Protein: CASSPTRSYEQYF.

The chain uses TRBV7-2 and TRBJ2-1, with D possibly matching TRBD2 (6 bases). Germline V gives CDR1 SGHTA, CDR2 FQGNSA. V was shortened by 1 base and J by 10 bases, with 23 bases between the two germline ends. There are 17 residues in the CDR3. DNA for the CDR3: TGTGCCAGCAGCTTAGAGTTGATTGCGGGACTCTCGGGGGAGCAGTTCTTC. Encoded protein: CASSLELIAGLSGEQFF.

The genes are TRBV7-2 and TRBJ2-3, with D perhaps matching TRBD1 (7 bases). V shed 7 bases and J shed 2 bases, with 16 bases lying between them. CDR1 is SGHTA, CDR2 FQGNSA, per germline. This CDR3 has 15 residues. CDR3 residues: CASKYRGGVTDTQYF. CDR3 DNA: TGTGCCAGCAAGTACAGGGGAGGCGTCACAGATACGCAGTATTTT.

This chain connects TRBV5-6 to TRBJ2-3, with D possibly being TRBD2 (5 bases). Trimming stripped 4 bases from V and 3 bases from J, with 12 bases between. The CDR3 is 14 amino acids. Germline CDR1 is SGHDT and CDR2 is YYEEEE. The CDR3 region has the DNA TGTGCCAGCAGCCCGTGGGAGAAAACAGATACGCAGTATTTT. Encoded protein: CASSPWEKTDTQYF.